This TCR beta chain was sequenced during a study of Graves' ophthalmopathy and Graves' hyperthyroidism. Study-wide results and caveats: The majority of expanded thyroid clonotypes above 0.001 frequency also occurred in blood. With approximately 88% sensitivity and roughly 76% specificity, a 13-signature model separated ophthalmopathy from stable hyperthyroidism.

Presentation of ophthalmopathy in the donors involved moderate-to-severe activity, CAS ≥3, NOSPECS ≥4 and a duration under 3 months. Patients were excluded if they had other autoimmune diseases or uncontrolled infections, and likewise if pregnancy or lactation applied. The V and J ends lost 6 bases and 2 bases respectively, with 12 bases between them. This CDR3 region has 13 residues. Germline V CDR1 and CDR2: SGHRS, YFSETQ. Researchers took RNA transcripts and amplified TCR beta CDR3 regions from them. The workflow started with a first-round RT-PCR run with HTBI primers and then moved on to a second-round multiplex PCR. MiXCR, applied by TCRdb to the multiplex PCR reads, yields one record per CDR3 protein. The data show about 340,000 distinct CDR3 sequences, around a sixth seen once. At least ten counts were recorded for this clonotype. The antigen is not known.

The chain carries TRBV5-1 and TRBJ2-7, with a tentative D call TRBD2 (7 bases). Specimen: peripheral blood. The TCR sequence derives from an adult man with Graves' ophthalmopathy. In nucleotides, the CDR3 is TGCGCCAGCACTCGGGGGGACACCTACGAGCAGTACTTC. Protein: CASTRGDTYEQYF. Based on the CDR3 plus reference TRBV5-1 and TRBJ2-7, the full variable domain is KAGVTQTPRYLIKTRGQQVTLSCSPISGHRSVSWYQQTPGQGLQFLFEYFSETQRNKGNFPGRFSGRQFSNSRSEMNVSTLELGDSALYLCASTRGDTYEQYFGPGTRLTVT.